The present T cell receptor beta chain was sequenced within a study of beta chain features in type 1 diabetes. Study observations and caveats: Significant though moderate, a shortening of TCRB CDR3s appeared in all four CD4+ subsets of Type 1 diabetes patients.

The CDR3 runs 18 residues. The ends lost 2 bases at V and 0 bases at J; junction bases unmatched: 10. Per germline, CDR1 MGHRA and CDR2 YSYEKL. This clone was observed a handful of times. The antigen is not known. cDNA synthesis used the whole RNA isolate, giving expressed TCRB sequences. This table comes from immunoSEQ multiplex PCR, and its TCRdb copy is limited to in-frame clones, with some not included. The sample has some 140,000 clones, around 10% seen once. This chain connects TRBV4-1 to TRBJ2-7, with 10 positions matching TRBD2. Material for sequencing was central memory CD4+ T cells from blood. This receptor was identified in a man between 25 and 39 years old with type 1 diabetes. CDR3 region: CASSQQAIAGGLSYEQYF. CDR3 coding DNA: TGCGCCAGCAGCCAACAGGCTATAGCGGGGGGCCTCTCCTACGAGCAGTACTTC.